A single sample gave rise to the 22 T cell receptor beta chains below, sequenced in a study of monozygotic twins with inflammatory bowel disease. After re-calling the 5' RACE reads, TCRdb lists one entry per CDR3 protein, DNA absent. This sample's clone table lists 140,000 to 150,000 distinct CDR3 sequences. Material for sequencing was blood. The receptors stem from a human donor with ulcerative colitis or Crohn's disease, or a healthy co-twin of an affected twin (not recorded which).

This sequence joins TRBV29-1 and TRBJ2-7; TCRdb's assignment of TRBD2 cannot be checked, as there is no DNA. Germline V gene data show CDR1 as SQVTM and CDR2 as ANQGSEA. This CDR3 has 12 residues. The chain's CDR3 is CSVRTSGRNLYF.

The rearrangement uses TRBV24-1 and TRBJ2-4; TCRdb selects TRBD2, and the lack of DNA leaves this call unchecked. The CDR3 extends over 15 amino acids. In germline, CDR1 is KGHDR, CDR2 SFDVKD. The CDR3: CATSDQAGGQNIQYF.

This CDR3 is CASSLNEKLFF. The chain uses TRBV12-3 or TRBV12-4 and TRBJ1-4. CDR3 length: 11 residues.

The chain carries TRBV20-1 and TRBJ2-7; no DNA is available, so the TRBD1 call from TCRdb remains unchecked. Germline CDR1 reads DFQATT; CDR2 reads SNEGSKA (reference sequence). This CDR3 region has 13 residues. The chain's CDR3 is CSASGHPSYEQYF.

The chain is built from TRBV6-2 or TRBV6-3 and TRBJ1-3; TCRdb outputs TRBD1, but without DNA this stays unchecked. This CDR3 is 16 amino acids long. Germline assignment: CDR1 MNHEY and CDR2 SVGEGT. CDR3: CASKEQGVDAGNTIYF.

This CDR3 reads CASSRTEKTGELFF. J is TRBJ2-2 and V is TRBV18; the TCRdb D gene call, TRBD1, has no DNA to confirm it. From germline, CDR1 is KGHSH and CDR2 LQKENI. CDR3 length: 14 amino acids.

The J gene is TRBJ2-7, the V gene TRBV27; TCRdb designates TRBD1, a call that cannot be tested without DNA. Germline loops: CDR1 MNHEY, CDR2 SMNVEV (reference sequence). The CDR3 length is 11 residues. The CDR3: CASRDSYEQYF.

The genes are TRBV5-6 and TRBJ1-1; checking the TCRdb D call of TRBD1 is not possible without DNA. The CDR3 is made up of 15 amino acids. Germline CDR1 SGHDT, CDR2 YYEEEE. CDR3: CASHHRPLSNTEAFF.

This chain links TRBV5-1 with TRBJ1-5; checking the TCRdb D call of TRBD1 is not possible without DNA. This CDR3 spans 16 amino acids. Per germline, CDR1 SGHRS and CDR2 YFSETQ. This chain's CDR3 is CASSSPGGNSNQPQHF.

CDR3 sequence reads: CASRLAGATGELFF. The chain combines TRBV5-1 with TRBJ2-2; TCRdb's assignment of TRBD2 cannot be checked, as there is no DNA. Per germline, CDR1 SGHRS and CDR2 YFSETQ. The CDR3 has 14 amino acids.

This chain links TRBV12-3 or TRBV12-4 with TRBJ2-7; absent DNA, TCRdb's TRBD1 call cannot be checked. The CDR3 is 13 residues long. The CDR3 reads CASSFSGAYEQYF.

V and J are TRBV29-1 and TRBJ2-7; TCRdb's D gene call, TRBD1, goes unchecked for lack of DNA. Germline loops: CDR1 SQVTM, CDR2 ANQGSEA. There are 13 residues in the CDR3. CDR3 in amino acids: CSVRGQGNYEQYF.

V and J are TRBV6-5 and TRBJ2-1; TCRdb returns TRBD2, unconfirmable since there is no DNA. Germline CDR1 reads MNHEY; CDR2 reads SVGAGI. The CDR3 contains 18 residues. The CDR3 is CASSYSRDYPGFYNEQFF.

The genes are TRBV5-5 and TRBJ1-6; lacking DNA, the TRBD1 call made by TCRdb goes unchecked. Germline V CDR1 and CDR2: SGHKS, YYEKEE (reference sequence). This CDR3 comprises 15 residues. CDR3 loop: CASSLLESGDSPLHF.

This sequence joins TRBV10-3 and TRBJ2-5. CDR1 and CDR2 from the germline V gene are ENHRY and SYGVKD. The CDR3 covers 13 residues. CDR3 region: CAISETRAETQYF.

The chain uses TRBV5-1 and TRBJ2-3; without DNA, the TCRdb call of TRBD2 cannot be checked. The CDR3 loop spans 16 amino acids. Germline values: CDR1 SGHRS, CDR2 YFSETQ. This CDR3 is CASSSGASANTDTQYF.

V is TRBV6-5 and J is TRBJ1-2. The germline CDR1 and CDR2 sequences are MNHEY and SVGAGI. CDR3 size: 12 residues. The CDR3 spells CASKDGSRGYTF.

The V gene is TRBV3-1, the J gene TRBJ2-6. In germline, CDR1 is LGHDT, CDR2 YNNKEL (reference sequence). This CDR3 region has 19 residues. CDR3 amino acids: CASGNEVMVGSSGANVLTF.

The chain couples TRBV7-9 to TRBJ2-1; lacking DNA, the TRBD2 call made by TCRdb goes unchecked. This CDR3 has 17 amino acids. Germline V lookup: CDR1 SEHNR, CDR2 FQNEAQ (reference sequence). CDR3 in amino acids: CASSLGRWEGLNNEQFF.

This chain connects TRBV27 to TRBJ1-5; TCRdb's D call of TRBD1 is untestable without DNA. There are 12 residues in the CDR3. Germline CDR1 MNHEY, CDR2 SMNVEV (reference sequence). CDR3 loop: CASTTGNQPQHF.

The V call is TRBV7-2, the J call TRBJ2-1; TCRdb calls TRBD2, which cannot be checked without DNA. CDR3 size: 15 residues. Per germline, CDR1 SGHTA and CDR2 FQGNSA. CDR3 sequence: CASSLDLYSYNEQFF.

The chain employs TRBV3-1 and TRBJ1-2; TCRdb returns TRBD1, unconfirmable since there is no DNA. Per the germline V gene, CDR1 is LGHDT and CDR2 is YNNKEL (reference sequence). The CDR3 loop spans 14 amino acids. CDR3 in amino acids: CASSQRTGAVGYTF.